The TCR beta chain under discussion was sequenced for a study of T cell changes during pregnancy in multiple sclerosis. The repertoire was sequenced with immunoSEQ multiplex PCR; TCRdb's copy has only in-frame clones and lacks some. The profile covers under 55,000 clones, with about nine tenths appearing a single time and 1.4% taken by the ten largest. Germline V CDR1 and CDR2: MNHEY, SVGAGI. The ends lost 8 bases at V and 8 bases at J; junction bases unmatched: 4. This CDR3 contains 14 residues. The sample consisted of PBMCs (not recorded whether the cells were cultured). This TCR derives from a female donor with multiple sclerosis, enrolled in a pregnancy study. The gene calls are TRBV6-5 and TRBJ2-1; TRBD2 aligns across 15 bases. The CDR3 here is CASGTSGRPDEQFF. CDR3 nucleotide sequence: TGTGCCAGCGGGACTAGCGGGAGGCCGGATGAGCAGTTCTTC.